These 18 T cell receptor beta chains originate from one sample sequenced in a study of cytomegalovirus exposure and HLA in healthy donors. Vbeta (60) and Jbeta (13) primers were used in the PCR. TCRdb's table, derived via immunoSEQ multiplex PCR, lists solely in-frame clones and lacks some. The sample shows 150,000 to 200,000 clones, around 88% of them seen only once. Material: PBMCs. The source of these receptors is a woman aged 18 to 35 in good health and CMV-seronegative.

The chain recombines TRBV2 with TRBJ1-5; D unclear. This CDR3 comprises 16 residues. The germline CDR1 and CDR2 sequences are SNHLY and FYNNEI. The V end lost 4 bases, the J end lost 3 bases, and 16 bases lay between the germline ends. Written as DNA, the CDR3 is TGTGCCAGCAGTGTTGAGGGTGGCGGGAACAATCAGCCCCAGCATTTT. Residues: CASSVEGGGNNQPQHF.

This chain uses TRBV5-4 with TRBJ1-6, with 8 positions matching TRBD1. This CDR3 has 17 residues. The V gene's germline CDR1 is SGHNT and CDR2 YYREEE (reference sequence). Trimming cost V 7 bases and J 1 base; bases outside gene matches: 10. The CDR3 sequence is CASREGRGPSYNSPLHF. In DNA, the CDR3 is TGTGCCAGCCGCGAGGGCAGGGGGCCGTCCTATAATTCACCCCTCCACTTT.

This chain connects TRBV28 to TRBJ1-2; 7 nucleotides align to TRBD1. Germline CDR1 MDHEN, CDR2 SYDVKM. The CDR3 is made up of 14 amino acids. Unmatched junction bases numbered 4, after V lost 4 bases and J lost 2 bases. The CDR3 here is CASSSQGRNYGYTF. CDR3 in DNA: TGTGCCAGCAGTTCACAGGGGCGAAACTATGGCTACACCTTC.

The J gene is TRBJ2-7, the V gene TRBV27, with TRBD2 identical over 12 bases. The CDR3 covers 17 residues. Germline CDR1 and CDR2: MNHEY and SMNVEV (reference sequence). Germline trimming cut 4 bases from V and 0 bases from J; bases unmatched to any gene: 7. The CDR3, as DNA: TGTGCCAGCAGTTCACTGACTAGCGGGAGACTCTCCTACGAGCAGTACTTC. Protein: CASSSLTSGRLSYEQYF.

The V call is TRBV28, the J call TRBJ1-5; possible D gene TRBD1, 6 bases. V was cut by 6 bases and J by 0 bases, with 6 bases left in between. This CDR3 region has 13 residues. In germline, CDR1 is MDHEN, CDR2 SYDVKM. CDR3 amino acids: CASRGASNQPQHF. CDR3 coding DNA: TGTGCCAGCAGGGGGGCTAGCAATCAGCCCCAGCATTTT.

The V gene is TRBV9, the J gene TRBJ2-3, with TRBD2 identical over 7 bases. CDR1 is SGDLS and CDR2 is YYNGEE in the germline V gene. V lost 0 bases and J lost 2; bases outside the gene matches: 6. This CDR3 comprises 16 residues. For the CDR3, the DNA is TGTGCCAGCAGCGTAGGTCGGGACTACCTCACAGATACGCAGTATTTT. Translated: CASSVGRDYLTDTQYF.

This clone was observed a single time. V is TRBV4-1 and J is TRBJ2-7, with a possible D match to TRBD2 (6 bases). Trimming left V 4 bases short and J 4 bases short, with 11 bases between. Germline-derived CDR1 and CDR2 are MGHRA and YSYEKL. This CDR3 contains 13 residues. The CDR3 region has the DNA TGCGCCAGCAGCCTGACGGGGGTTTACGAGCAGTACTTC. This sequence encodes CASSLTGVYEQYF.

The CDR3 nucleotides read TGCGCCAGCAGCCACAGGGGATCAACTGAAGCTTTCTTT. It is translated as CASSHRGSTEAFF. This chain joins TRBV10-1 and TRBJ1-1; 7 bases map to TRBD1. J lost 5 bases, V lost 6 bases, and 6 bases had no gene match. The CDR3 runs 13 residues. Germline-derived CDR1 and CDR2 are WNHNN and SYGVQD (reference sequence).

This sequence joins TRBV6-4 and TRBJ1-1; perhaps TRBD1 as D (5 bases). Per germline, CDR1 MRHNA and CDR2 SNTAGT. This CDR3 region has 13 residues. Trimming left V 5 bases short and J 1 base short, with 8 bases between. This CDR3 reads CASSFDRNTEAFF. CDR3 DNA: TGTGCCAGCAGTTTCGACAGGAACACTGAAGCTTTCTTT.

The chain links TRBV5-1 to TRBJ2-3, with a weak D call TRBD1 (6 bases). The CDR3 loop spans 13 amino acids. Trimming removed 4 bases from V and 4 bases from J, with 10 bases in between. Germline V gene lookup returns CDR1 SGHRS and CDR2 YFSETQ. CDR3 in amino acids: CASSPAGADTQYF. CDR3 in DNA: TGCGCCAGCAGCCCGGCAGGGGCAGATACGCAGTATTTT.

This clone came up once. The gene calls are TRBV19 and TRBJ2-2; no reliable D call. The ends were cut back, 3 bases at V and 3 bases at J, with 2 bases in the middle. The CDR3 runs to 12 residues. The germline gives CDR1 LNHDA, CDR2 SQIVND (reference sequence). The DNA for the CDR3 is TGTGCCAGTAGTATCTACACCGGGGAGCTGTTTTTT. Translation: CASSIYTGELFF.

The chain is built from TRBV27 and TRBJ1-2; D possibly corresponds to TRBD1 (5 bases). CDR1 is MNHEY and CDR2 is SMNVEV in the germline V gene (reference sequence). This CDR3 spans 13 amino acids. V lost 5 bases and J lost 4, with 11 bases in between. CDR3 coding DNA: TGTGCCAGCAGTGACAGCAGCACCTATGGCTACACCTTC. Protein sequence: CASSDSSTYGYTF.

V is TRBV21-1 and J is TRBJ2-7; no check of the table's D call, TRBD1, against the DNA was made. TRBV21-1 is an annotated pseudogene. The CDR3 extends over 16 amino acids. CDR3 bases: TGTGGCAAGACAGGGTCCTGCCTGAGGAATCCCTACGAGCAGTACTTC. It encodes CGKTGSCLRNPYEQYF.

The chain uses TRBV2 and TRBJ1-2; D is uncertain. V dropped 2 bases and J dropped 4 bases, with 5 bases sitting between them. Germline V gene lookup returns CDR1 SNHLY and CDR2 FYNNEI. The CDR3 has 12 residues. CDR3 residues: CASSEQSYGYTF. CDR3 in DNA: TGTGCCAGCAGTGAACAGTCCTATGGCTACACCTTC.

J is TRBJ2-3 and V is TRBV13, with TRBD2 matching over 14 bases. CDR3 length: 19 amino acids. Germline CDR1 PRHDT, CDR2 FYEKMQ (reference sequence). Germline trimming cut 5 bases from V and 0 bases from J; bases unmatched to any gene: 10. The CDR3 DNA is TGTGCCAGCAGCCCTGGACTAGCGGGGGGTTTAACTAGCACAGATACGCAGTATTTT. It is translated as CASSPGLAGGLTSTDTQYF.

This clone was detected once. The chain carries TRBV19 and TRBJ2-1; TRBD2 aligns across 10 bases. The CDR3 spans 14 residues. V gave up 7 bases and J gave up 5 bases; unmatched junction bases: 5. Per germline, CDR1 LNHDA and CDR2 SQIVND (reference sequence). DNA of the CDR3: TGTGCCAGTAAAGGGACTAGCGCCCACAATGAGCAGTTCTTC. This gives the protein CASKGTSAHNEQFF.

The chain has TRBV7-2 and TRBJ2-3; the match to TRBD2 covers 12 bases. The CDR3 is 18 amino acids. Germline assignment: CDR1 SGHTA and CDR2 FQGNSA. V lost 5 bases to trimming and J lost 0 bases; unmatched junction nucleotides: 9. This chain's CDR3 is CASSAPLAGGASTDTQYF. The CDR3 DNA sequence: TGTGCCAGCAGCGCCCCCCTAGCGGGAGGGGCTAGCACAGATACGCAGTATTTT.

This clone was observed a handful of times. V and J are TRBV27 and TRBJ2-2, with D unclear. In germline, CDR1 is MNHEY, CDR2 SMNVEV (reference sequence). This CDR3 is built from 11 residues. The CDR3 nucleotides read TGTCGCCTACCTCTGACCGGGGAGCTGTTTTTT. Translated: CRLPLTGELFF.